This T cell receptor beta chain is drawn from a study of blood T cells in healthy people across ages. A second roughly 6 to 12 cycle PCR used barcoded and J-beta primers. TCRdb fed the 5' RACE reads into MiXCR, producing one record per CDR3 protein. The sample holds 700,000 to 800,000 distinct CDR3 sequences; roughly two fifths are singletons and the top ten take less than 25%. V trimming: 5 bases; J trimming: 4 bases; junction bases outside the gene matches: 7. There are 15 residues in the CDR3. Looked up from germline, CDR1 is SGHTA and CDR2 is FQGNSA. This clonotype turned up a few times. The sequenced sample consisted of blood. The TCR was taken from a woman aged 60-75 years in good health. The rearrangement joins TRBV7-2 to TRBJ1-1, with 10 bases lining up with TRBD1. CDR3 DNA: TGTGCCAGCAGCGACCCGACAGGGGGCGTCACTGAAGCTTTCTTT. It is translated as CASSDPTGGVTEAFF.